The 30 T cell receptor beta chains presented below share a single source sample, sequenced in a study of blood T cell repertoires in COVID-19. Sequencing used immunoSEQ multiplex PCR; TCRdb keeps in-frame clones, though not all of them. This table has fewer than 200,000 clones, around 85% appearing once. Sequenced input: peripheral blood. The receptor set was obtained from a man in his sixties who had recovered from COVID-19.

The rearrangement joins TRBV7-6 to TRBJ1-4; D is unresolved. V was pared by 5 bases and J by 2 bases, with 9 bases between. Germline-derived CDR1 and CDR2 are SGHVS and FNYEAQ. CDR3 length: 14 amino acids. The CDR3 region is CASSPTSTNEKLFF. CDR3 coding DNA: TGTGCCAGCAGCCCCACAAGTACTAATGAAAAACTGTTTTTT.

This clone showed up just once. J is TRBJ1-1 and V is TRBV3-1 (or the pseudogene TRBV3-2); maybe TRBD1 (6 bases). CDR1 is LGHDT and CDR2 is YNNKEL in the germline V gene (reference sequence). The length of the CDR3 is 12 residues. V lost 0 bases to trimming and J lost 11 bases, with 10 bases between them. DNA of the CDR3: TGTGCCAGCAGCCAAGAGGGACATATTGCTTTCTTT. Translation: CASSQEGHIAFF.

V and J are TRBV25-1 and TRBJ1-1, with 8 bases matching TRBD1. Germline V gene data show CDR1 as MGHDK and CDR2 as SYGVNS. The CDR3 loop spans 13 amino acids. After removal of 5 bases from V and 3 bases from J, the junction contained 2 bases not matched to a gene. CDR3 region: CASSRQGYTEAFF. The CDR3 DNA follows: TGTGCCAGCAGTAGACAGGGGTACACTGAAGCTTTCTTT.

The V and J genes are TRBV6-5 and TRBJ1-4; D not certain. Germline loops: CDR1 MNHEY, CDR2 SVGAGI. Trimming stripped 0 bases from V and 4 bases from J, with 6 bases between. The CDR3 spans 14 residues. The CDR3 coding sequence is TGTGCCAGCAGTTACTCCTCGTTTAATGAAAAACTGTTTTTT. Protein: CASSYSSFNEKLFF.

The chain combines TRBV12-3 or TRBV12-4 with TRBJ2-7; D possibly corresponds to TRBD2 (5 bases). The CDR3 is 13 amino acids. Trimming took 7 bases from V and 6 from J, leaving 16 bases between them. The CDR3 region is CASTRYQTSEQYF. Here the CDR3 DNA reads TGTGCCAGCACCAGATACCAAACTAGCGAGCAGTACTTC.

The chain couples TRBV5-6 to TRBJ1-2; D is uncertain. The germline V gene has CDR1 SGHDT and CDR2 YYEEEE. V lost 6 bases, J lost 3 bases, and 15 bases lay in between. The CDR3 covers 14 residues. The CDR3 loop reads CASTPVGRDYGYTF. The CDR3 DNA reads TGTGCCAGCACGCCCGTTGGGAGGGACTATGGCTACACCTTC.

As for this clone: An end of the junction differs from the germline gene, which may be a read error. J is TRBJ2-3 and V is TRBV7-7; 10 bases are shared with TRBD2. Germline CDR1 is SSHAT and CDR2 is FNYEAQ (reference sequence). CDR3 length: 15 amino acids. The CDR3 DNA follows: TGTGCTAGCAGCCCGCTAGCGGGGGCGACAGATACGCAGTATTTT. Its protein product is CASSPLAGATDTQYF.

This clone was found once. CDR3 bases: TGTGCCAGCAGTTACTTGACAACCTACTCTAATTCACCCCTCCACTTT. It specifies CASSYLTTYSNSPLHF. This rearrangement joins TRBV6-5 to TRBJ1-6, with D unclear. Germline V gene data show CDR1 as MNHEY and CDR2 as SVGAGI. This CDR3 has 16 residues. V gave up 1 base and J gave up 6 bases, with 13 bases separating them.

The chain uses TRBV18 and TRBJ1-4; 10 bases are a match to TRBD1. The CDR3 totals 17 residues. V shed 3 bases, J shed 0 bases, and the junction held 4 bases outside the gene matches. CDR1 KGHSH and CDR2 LQKENI come from the germline V gene. CDR3 DNA: TGTGCCAGCTCACCGGCGACAGGGGGCGCAACTAATGAAAAACTGTTTTTT. Translated, it gives CASSPATGGATNEKLFF. Based on the CDR3 plus reference TRBV18 and TRBJ1-4, the full variable domain is NAGVMQNPRHLVRRRGQEARLRCSPMKGHSHVYWYRQLPEEGLKFMVYLQKENIIDESGMPKERFSAEFPKEGPSILRIQQVVRGDSAAYFCASSPATGGATNEKLFFGSGTQLSVL.

The rearrangement links TRBV29-1 to TRBJ1-1; TRBD1 matches 9 bases. Germline loops: CDR1 SQVTM, CDR2 ANQGSEA. This CDR3 has 13 amino acids. V shed 7 bases and J 3 bases; nucleotides not matched to a gene: 6. CDR3 nucleotide sequence: TGCAGCGCATTCGGACAGGGGTACACTGAAGCTTTCTTT. Translated, it gives CSAFGQGYTEAFF. The full variable domain, in which reference TRBV29-1 and TRBJ1-1 provide the parts outside the CDR3, is SAVISQKPSRDICQRGTSLTIQCQVDSQVTMMFWYRQQPGQSLTLIATANQGSEATYESGFVIDKFPISRPNLTFSTLTVSNMSPEDSSIYLCSAFGQGYTEAFFGQGTRLTVV.

The CDR3: CASRRAGYNEQFF. As DNA, the CDR3 is TGTGCCAGCAGGAGGGCCGGGTACAATGAGCAGTTCTTC. The chain couples TRBV12-3 or TRBV12-4 to TRBJ2-1; D might be TRBD2 (5 bases). There are 13 residues in the CDR3. Trimming pared 6 bases from V and 4 bases from J, leaving 10 bases between.

The V call is TRBV6-5, the J call TRBJ1-2; TRBD1 matches at 10 bases. The CDR3 spans 13 residues. Trimming at V came to 7 bases and at J to 7 bases, leaving 6 bases not matched to a gene. Germline V gene sequence: CDR1 MNHEY, CDR2 SVGAGI. CDR3: CASKRDRGLGYTF. The DNA for the CDR3 is TGTGCCAGCAAGAGAGACAGGGGGCTTGGCTACACCTTC.

The chain is built from TRBV6-2 or TRBV6-3 and TRBJ2-5, with D tentatively TRBD2 (7 bases). The CDR3 extends over 14 amino acids. Germline V gives CDR1 MNHEY, CDR2 SVGEGT. Between the trimmed V and J ends, which lost 5 bases and 4 bases, there was a span of 14 bases. The CDR3 coding sequence is TGTGCCAGCAGTGTCCCGGGGGGCCGAGAGACCCAGTACTTC. Amino acids: CASSVPGGRETQYF.

The rearrangement joins TRBV7-9 to TRBJ2-1, with TRBD1 matching 8 bases. The CDR3 covers 16 residues. Germline CDR1 and CDR2: SEHNR and FQNEAQ (reference sequence). The J segment lost 0 bases and the V segment lost 6 bases, leaving 7 bases of the junction unmatched. The CDR3 bases are TGTGCCAGCAGTCCGAGACAGGGGAGCTCCTACAATGAGCAGTTCTTC. Translating it yields CASSPRQGSSYNEQFF.

The chain recombines TRBV7-9 with TRBJ2-5, with 9 bases matching TRBD1. The CDR3 is 15 residues long. From germline, CDR1 is SEHNR and CDR2 FQNEAQ (reference sequence). Trimming cost V 1 base and J 4 bases; bases outside gene matches: 4. CDR3 DNA: TGTGCCAGCAGCTTAGGGCCGGACAGGGGAGAGACCCAGTACTTC. Amino acid sequence: CASSLGPDRGETQYF. The full variable domain, with the rest looked up from reference TRBV7-9 and TRBJ2-5, is DTGVSQNPRHKITKRGQNVTFRCDPISEHNRLYWYRQTLGQGPEFLTYFQNEAQLEKSRLLSDRFSAERPKGSFSTLEIQRTEQGDSAMYLCASSLGPDRGETQYFGPGTRLLVL.

Only one count was recorded for this clone. J is TRBJ2-5 and V is TRBV4-3; 7 bases line up with TRBD2. After removal of 5 bases from V and 1 base from J, the junction contained 10 bases not matched to a gene. Germline V lookup: CDR1 LGHNA, CDR2 YSLEER. This CDR3 has 16 residues. The CDR3 loop reads CASSKRGDSGQETQYF. CDR3 DNA sequence: TGCGCCAGCAGCAAACGGGGGGATTCAGGCCAAGAGACCCAGTACTTC.

This rearrangement joins TRBV6-5 to TRBJ2-7; tentative D call: TRBD2 (5 bases). There are 16 residues in the CDR3. V was clipped by 3 bases and J by 1 base, with 16 bases between them. Germline V gene data show CDR1 as MNHEY and CDR2 as SVGAGI. DNA for the CDR3: TGTGCCAGCAGTTATCGGCGGGTAAGAGGATCCTACGAGCAGTACTTC. Protein sequence: CASSYRRVRGSYEQYF.

The V gene is TRBV5-4, the J gene TRBJ2-1, with 13 bases fitting TRBD2. V was pared by 4 bases and J by 10 bases, with 8 bases of the junction left unmatched. This CDR3 is 15 amino acids long. Germline assignment: CDR1 SGHNT and CDR2 YYREEE (reference sequence). The CDR3 region has the DNA TGTGCCAGCAGCCTTACTAGCGGGGGGGCCAGGGAGCAGTTCTTC. This sequence encodes CASSLTSGGAREQFF.

V and J are TRBV30 and TRBJ2-7; 8 positions match TRBD2. The V gene's germline CDR1 is GTSNPN and CDR2 SVGIG (reference sequence). The V and J ends lost 4 bases and 6 bases, in that order; junction bases with no gene match: 5. This CDR3 is 12 amino acids long. The CDR3 region has the DNA TGTGCCTGGACCCCGGGAGGGAGCGAGCAGTACTTC. It codes for CAWTPGGSEQYF.

This clone appeared a few times. This chain links TRBV7-2 with TRBJ1-5; 12 bases align to TRBD1. CDR3 length: 18 residues. Germline V gene sequence: CDR1 SGHTA, CDR2 FQGNSA. The junction had 12 bases not matched to a gene; V was cut back by 2 bases and J by 7 bases. The CDR3 nucleotides are TGTGCCAGCAGCTTACGGCCGTCGGGACAGGGGGCAGGGCAGCCCCAGCATTTT. Protein: CASSLRPSGQGAGQPQHF. Full variable domain (missing parts from reference TRBV7-2 and TRBJ1-5): GAGVSQSPSNKVTEKGKDVELRCDPISGHTALYWYRQSLGQGLEFLIYFQGNSAPDKSGLPSDRFSAERTGGSVSTLTIQRTQQEDSAVYLCASSLRPSGQGAGQPQHFGDGTRLSIL.

V usage is TRBV7-2 and J usage is TRBJ2-7, with D possibly matching TRBD1 (6 bases). Trimming left V 1 base short and J 3 bases short, with 13 bases between. The CDR3 consists of 15 residues. Germline CDR1 is SGHTA and CDR2 is FQGNSA. CDR3 DNA: TGTGCCAGCAGCTTAGTTTGGGGGCCCAACTACGAGCAGTACTTC. Translating gives CASSLVWGPNYEQYF.

V gene TRBV5-1 combines with J gene TRBJ1-1; 11 bases line up with TRBD1. The CDR3 runs 14 residues. The trim removed 7 bases at V and 4 bases at J, leaving 6 bases unmatched. Per germline, CDR1 SGHRS and CDR2 YFSETQ. The CDR3 protein is CASADRGQGTEAFF. The CDR3 DNA sequence: TGCGCCAGCGCGGACAGGGGGCAAGGCACTGAAGCTTTCTTT.

This clone turned up a few times. CDR3 protein: CASSQDPVLTMNTEAFF. CDR3 bases: TGCGCCAGCAGCCAAGATCCCGTATTGACAATGAACACTGAAGCTTTCTTT. This rearrangement joins TRBV4-1 to TRBJ1-1; no clear D. Trimming removed 0 bases at V and 0 bases at J, with 14 bases between. The CDR3 length is 17 residues. Per germline, CDR1 MGHRA and CDR2 YSYEKL.

The chain links TRBV9 to TRBJ1-1; 10 bases are a match to TRBD1. In germline, CDR1 is SGDLS, CDR2 YYNGEE. The CDR3 is 14 amino acids. V dropped 0 bases and J dropped 5; count of bases not matched to a gene: 1. CDR3 DNA sequence: TGTGCCAGCAGCGTAGAGGGACAGGGGACTGAAGCTTTCTTT. Translating gives CASSVEGQGTEAFF.

CDR3 sequence: CASSPHSASYNEQFF. Written as DNA, the CDR3 is TGTGCCAGCAGCCCCCATAGCGCTTCCTACAATGAGCAGTTCTTC. The chain is built from TRBV6-2 or TRBV6-3 and TRBJ2-1, with a weak D call TRBD2 (5 bases). The V gene lost 6 bases and the J gene lost 1 base, with 13 bases spanning the gap. The V gene's germline CDR1 is MNHEY and CDR2 SVGEGT. This CDR3 has 15 amino acids.

V usage is TRBV19 and J usage is TRBJ1-1; 12 bases line up with TRBD1. The V segment lost 4 bases and the J segment 1 base; nucleotides outside the gene matches: 10. Germline lookup yields CDR1 LNHDA and CDR2 SQIVND (reference sequence). This CDR3 spans 18 amino acids. The CDR3, as DNA: TGTGCCAGTAGTAGCACCGGGACAGGGGGCGCGAGGAACACTGAAGCTTTCTTT. Translation gives CASSSTGTGGARNTEAFF.

The chain carries TRBV3-1 (or the pseudogene TRBV3-2) and TRBJ1-1; TRBD1 aligns across 8 bases. Germline assignment: CDR1 LGHDT and CDR2 YNNKEL (reference sequence). The CDR3 is 14 residues long. J was trimmed by 1 base and V by 7 bases; bases with no gene match: 5. Here the CDR3 reads CASTPGQGNTEAFF. The CDR3 DNA reads TGTGCCAGCACCCCTGGACAGGGGAACACTGAAGCTTTCTTT.

As DNA, the CDR3 is TGTGCCAGCAGCCCCGCAGGAAACACCGGGGAGCTGTTTTTT. This encodes CASSPAGNTGELFF. The chain recombines TRBV25-1 with TRBJ2-2; no definite D call. Germline assignment: CDR1 MGHDK and CDR2 SYGVNS. Trimming took 6 bases from V and 2 from J, leaving 10 bases between them. The CDR3 has 14 amino acids.

The chain links TRBV7-2 to TRBJ2-7; no definite D call. Germline CDR1 SGHTA, CDR2 FQGNSA. The ends were cut back, 6 bases at V and 4 bases at J, with 16 bases in the middle. CDR3 length: 14 residues. CDR3 loop: CASSYTKDLYEQYF. CDR3 sequence (DNA): TGTGCCAGCAGTTACACTAAAGACTTATACGAGCAGTACTTC.

The gene calls are TRBV10-3 and TRBJ1-1; no reliable D call. There are 15 residues in the CDR3. The V end lost 11 bases, the J end lost 3 bases, and 22 bases lay between the germline ends. Looked up from germline, CDR1 is ENHRY and CDR2 is SYGVKD. The chain's CDR3 is CAARETGIRDTEAFF. For the CDR3, the DNA is TGTGCCGCCCGCGAAACGGGTATTCGGGACACTGAAGCTTTCTTT.